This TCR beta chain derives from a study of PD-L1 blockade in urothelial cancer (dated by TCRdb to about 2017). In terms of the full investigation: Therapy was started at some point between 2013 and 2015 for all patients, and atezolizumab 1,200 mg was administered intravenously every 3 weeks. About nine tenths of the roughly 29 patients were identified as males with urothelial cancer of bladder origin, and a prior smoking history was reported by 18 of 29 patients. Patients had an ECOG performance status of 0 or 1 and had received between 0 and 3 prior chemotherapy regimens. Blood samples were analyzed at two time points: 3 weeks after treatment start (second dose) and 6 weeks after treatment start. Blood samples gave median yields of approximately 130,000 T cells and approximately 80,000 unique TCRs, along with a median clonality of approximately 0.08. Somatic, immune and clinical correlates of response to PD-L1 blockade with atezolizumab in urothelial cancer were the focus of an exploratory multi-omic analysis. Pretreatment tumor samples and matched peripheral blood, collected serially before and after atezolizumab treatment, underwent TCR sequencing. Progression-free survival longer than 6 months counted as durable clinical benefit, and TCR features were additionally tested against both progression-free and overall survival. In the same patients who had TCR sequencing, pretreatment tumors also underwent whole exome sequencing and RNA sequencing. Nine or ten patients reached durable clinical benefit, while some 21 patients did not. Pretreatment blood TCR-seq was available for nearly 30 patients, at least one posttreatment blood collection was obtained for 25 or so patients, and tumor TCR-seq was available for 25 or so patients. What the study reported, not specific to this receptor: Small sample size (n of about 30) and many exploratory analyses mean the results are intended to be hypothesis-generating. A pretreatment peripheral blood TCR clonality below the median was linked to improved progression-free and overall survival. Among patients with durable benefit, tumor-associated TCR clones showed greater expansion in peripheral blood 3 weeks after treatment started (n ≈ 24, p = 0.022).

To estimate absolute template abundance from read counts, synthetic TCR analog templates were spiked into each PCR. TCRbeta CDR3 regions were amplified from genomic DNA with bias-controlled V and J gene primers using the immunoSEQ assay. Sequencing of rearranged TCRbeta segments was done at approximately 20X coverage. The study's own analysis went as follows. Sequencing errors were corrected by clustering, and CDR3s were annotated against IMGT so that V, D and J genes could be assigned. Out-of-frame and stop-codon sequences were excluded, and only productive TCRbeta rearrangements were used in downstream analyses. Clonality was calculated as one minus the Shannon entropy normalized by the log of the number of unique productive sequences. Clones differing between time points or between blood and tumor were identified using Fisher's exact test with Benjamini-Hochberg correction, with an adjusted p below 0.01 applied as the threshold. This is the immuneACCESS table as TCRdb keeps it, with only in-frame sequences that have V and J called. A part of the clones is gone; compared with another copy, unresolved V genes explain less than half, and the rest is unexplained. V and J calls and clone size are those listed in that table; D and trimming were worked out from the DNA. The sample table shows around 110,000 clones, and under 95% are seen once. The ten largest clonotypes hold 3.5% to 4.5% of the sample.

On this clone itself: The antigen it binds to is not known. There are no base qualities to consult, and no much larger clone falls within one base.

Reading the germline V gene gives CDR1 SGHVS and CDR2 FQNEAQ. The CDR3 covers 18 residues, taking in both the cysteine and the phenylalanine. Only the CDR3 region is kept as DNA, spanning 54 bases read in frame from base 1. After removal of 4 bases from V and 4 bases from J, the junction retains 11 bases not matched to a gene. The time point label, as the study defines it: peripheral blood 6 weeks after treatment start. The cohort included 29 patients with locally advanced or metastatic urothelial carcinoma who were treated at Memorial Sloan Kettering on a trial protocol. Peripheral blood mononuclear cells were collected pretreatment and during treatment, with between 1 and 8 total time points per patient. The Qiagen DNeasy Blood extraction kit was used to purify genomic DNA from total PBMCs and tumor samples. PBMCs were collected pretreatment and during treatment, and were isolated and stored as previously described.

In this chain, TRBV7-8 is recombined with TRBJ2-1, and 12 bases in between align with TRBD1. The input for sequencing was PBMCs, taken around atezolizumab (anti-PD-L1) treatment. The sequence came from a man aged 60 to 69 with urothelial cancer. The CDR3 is CASSYGTGGGPGYNEQFF. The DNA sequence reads TGTGCCAGCAGCTACGGGACAGGGGGCGGCCCGGGTTACAATGAGCAGTTCTTC.